Given below is one T cell receptor beta chain in context. The entry originates in a study of blood T cell repertoires in COVID-19. Study details: Samples came from the United States, Italy and Spain, spanning acute and convalescent COVID-19. PBMCs, B-cell-depleted T cells, or T cells were the source of the cDNA or gDNA that made up the material.

Original analysis: Amplified reference gene primers provided the basis for estimating nucleated cell counts. The data were produced by immunoSEQ multiplex PCR, yet TCRdb's version contains in-frame clones alone and is incomplete. That table furnishes V, J and clone size, whereas the DNA furnished D and trimming. The table records about 200,000 clones, approximately 85% of them present only once. Sequenced: peripheral blood. This clonotype was sampled from a man in his fifties or sixties with acute or convalescent COVID-19.

The CDR3: CASSLGARGWGDTQYF. The CDR3 DNA reads TGTGCCAGCAGCTTAGGCGCTAGGGGGTGGGGAGATACGCAGTATTTT. This chain joins TRBV7-2 and TRBJ2-3; possibly TRBD1 for D (6 bases). V lost 1 base and J 5 bases, leaving 16 bases between the germline ends. The CDR3 spans 16 residues. In germline, CDR1 is SGHTA, CDR2 FQGNSA.